The rows below give T cell receptor beta chains drawn from one sample of a study of OX40 agonist ivuxolimab in advanced cancers. The repertoire was sequenced with immunoSEQ multiplex PCR; TCRdb's copy has only in-frame clones and lacks some. The sample yields approximately 49,000 clones, around 85% seen once. Sequenced material: CD4+ or CD8+ T cells sorted from blood, taken in a trial of the OX40 agonist ivuxolimab. The receptors were gathered from an adult with an advanced solid tumor such as melanoma, head and neck, liver or kidney cancer. Each CDR3 is given with its conserved first and last residue. Each record gives: CDR3 length, clone size, D gene, V gene, J gene, CDR3 DNA, CDR3 protein. The D gene is left open where the match is weak. Clone size is stated in some rows and not others, as once, few, many or a class when expanded.

>14|NA|NA|TRBV7-6|TRBJ2-2
TGTGCCAGCAGCTTTGGACTCAACACCGGGGAGCTGTTTTTT
CASSFGLNTGELFF
>16|NA|NA|TRBV9|TRBJ1-3
TGTGCCAGCAGCACCGAGGACACGCACTCTGGAAACACCATATATTTT
CASSTEDTHSGNTIYF
>15|NA|NA|TRBV13|TRBJ1-4
TGTGCCAGCAGCCAAGGCAGGGGTATGAATGAAAAACTGTTTTTT
CASSQGRGMNEKLFF
>14|NA|NA|TRBV30|TRBJ2-3
TGTGCCTGGAGTGGAACAGGGAGCACAGATACGCAGTATTTT
CAWSGTGSTDTQYF
>15|NA|TRBD2|TRBV7-6|TRBJ2-5
TGTGCCAGCAGCTTAAGCGCGGGGGGGCAAGAGACCCAGTACTTC
CASSLSAGGQETQYF
>15|NA|NA|TRBV4-3|TRBJ1-1
TGCGCCAGCAGCCAAGATAAGGCGGGGAGAACTGAAGCTTTCTTT
CASSQDKAGRTEAFF
>14|NA|TRBD1|TRBV29-1|TRBJ1-1
TGCAGCGTTGAGTATGGGACAGGGACGGCTGAAGCTTTCTTT
CSVEYGTGTAEAFF
>15|NA|NA|TRBV6-5|TRBJ2-5
TGTGCCAGCAGTTACGGTTCGGGGTCCCAAGAGACCCAGTACTTC
CASSYGSGSQETQYF
>18|NA|TRBD1|TRBV9|TRBJ2-7
TGTGCCAGCAGCGAGGGGACCACGGGACAGGGTGGTTCCTACGAGCAGTACTTC
CASSEGTTGQGGSYEQYF
>14|once|TRBD1|TRBV19|TRBJ1-5
TGTGCCACCCGGAAGGGACAGGGGATCCAGCCCCAGCATTTT
CATRKGQGIQPQHF
>13|NA|NA|TRBV27|TRBJ2-7
TGTGCCAGCAGTTTCTCCCCGGTGAACGAGCAGTACTTC
CASSFSPVNEQYF
>14|NA|TRBD1|TRBV5-4|TRBJ2-3
TGTGCCAGCAGCTTGCAGGGGGCCACAGATACGCAGTATTTT
CASSLQGATDTQYF
>14|NA|NA|TRBV6-5|TRBJ1-2
TGTGCCAGCAGTTACTCCCGACAGTCAGCTGGCTACACCTTC
CASSYSRQSAGYTF
>15|few|TRBD1|TRBV28|TRBJ1-5
TGTGCCAGCAGTTTCGACAGGGAGGAGAATCAGCCCCAGCATTTT
CASSFDREENQPQHF
>16|NA|TRBD1|TRBV29-1|TRBJ2-5
TGCAGCTTTTCGAGGGGGCCGGGCCCACAAGAAGAGACCCAGTACTTC
CSFSRGPGPQEETQYF
>18|NA|TRBD2|TRBV27|TRBJ2-2
TGTGCCAGCAGTTTATCCCGGGGGTTAGCGGGGTACACCGGGGAGCTGTTTTTT
CASSLSRGLAGYTGELFF
>17|NA|NA|TRBV5-1|TRBJ2-1
TGCGCCAGCAGCTTGGGGGGCCACTATATCTCCTACAATGAGCAGTTCTTC
CASSLGGHYISYNEQFF
>10|NA|NA|TRBV5-4|TRBJ2-2
TGCGGGGTAGGCACCGGGGAGCTGTTTTTT
CGVGTGELFF
>17|NA|NA|TRBV2|TRBJ1-1
TGTGCCAGCAGTTCTGGGCACAGTGTGGCGTTGAACACTGAAGCTTTCTTT
CASSSGHSVALNTEAFF
>15|once|NA|TRBV11-2|TRBJ1-1
TGTGCCAGCAGCCAGGACAGCTACATGAACACTGAAGCTTTCTTT
CASSQDSYMNTEAFF
>15|once|NA|TRBV9|TRBJ1-1
TGTGCCAGCAGCCCCGGAGGGAGATTGAACACTGAAGCTTTCTTT
CASSPGGRLNTEAFF
>14|NA|NA|TRBV7-9|TRBJ1-2
TGTGCCAGCAGCTTGGGCGAAGATCGGTATGGCTACACCTTC
CASSLGEDRYGYTF
>13|NA|TRBD2|TRBV10-3|TRBJ2-5
TGTGCCGGGGCGGGGGGGTCCCAAGAGACCCAGTACTTC
CAGAGGSQETQYF
>14|NA|NA|TRBV7-2|TRBJ2-7
TGTGCCAGCAGCTTAGTTGACAACTCCTACGAGCAGTACTTC
CASSLVDNSYEQYF
>13|few|NA|TRBV19|TRBJ1-5
TGTGCCGGCGCGGGGGGTAGCAATCAGCCCCAGCATTTT
CAGAGGSNQPQHF
>15|NA|NA|TRBV14|TRBJ1-6
TGTGCCAGCAGCCAGTTGGACAGTCGATATTCACCCCTCCACTTT
CASSQLDSRYSPLHF
>13|NA|NA|TRBV14|TRBJ1-1
TGTGCCAGCAGCCTAGCCTGGAACACTGAAGCTTTCTTT
CASSLAWNTEAFF
>13|NA|NA|TRBV30|TRBJ1-1
TGTGCCTGGGGGTGGGGATTTGACACTGAAGCTTTCTTT
CAWGWGFDTEAFF
>15|NA|TRBD1|TRBV4-1|TRBJ2-1
TGCGCCAGCAGCCATCCGGGACAGGGGAGCAATGAGCAGTTCTTC
CASSHPGQGSNEQFF
>16|NA|NA|TRBV6-5|TRBJ2-3
TGTGCCAGCAGTTACTCGTCGGACTGGGGCACAGATACGCAGTATTTT
CASSYSSDWGTDTQYF
>21|NA|TRBD2|TRBV6-1|TRBJ2-3
TGTGCCAGCAGTGAATTTCCTTGGTGGGAGGGGCTGAGGGGCGGGACAGATACGCAGTATTTT
CASSEFPWWEGLRGGTDTQYF
>16|NA|TRBD1|TRBV7-8|TRBJ1-2
TGTGCCAGCAGCGACGGGGACAGCCGATTTAACTATGGCTACACCTTC
CASSDGDSRFNYGYTF
>16|NA|NA|TRBV7-6|TRBJ1-1
TGTGCCAGCAGCTTAGTTGGGGGCTACATGAACACTGAAGCTTTCTTT
CASSLVGGYMNTEAFF
>16|NA|TRBD1|TRBV27|TRBJ1-6
TGTGCCAGCAGTGCAAGCACTACAGGGGTGGCGTCACCCCTCCACTTT
CASSASTTGVASPLHF
>16|NA|NA|TRBV5-1|TRBJ2-7
TGCGCCAGCTGTCCCGGGACACCAATGTTGGCCTACGAGCAGTACTTC
CASCPGTPMLAYEQYF
>12|NA|NA|TRBV19|TRBJ1-1
TGTGCCAGTCGTTGGGGGATCACTGAAGCTTTCTTT
CASRWGITEAFF
>11|once|NA|TRBV6-1|TRBJ2-7
TGTGCCAGCAGCTACACCGGGGAGCAGTACTTC
CASSYTGEQYF
>16|NA|NA|TRBV28|TRBJ2-1
TGTGCCAGCAGTTTATTCTTGGCGGGCCCTAATAATGAGCAGTTCTTC
CASSLFLAGPNNEQFF
>15|few|NA|TRBV7-9|TRBJ1-5
TGTGCCAGCAGCTTGGGCGGACAGACCAATCAGCCCCAGCATTTT
CASSLGGQTNQPQHF
>15|NA|NA|TRBV27|TRBJ2-1
TGTGCCAGCAGTTTAAGGGGGAGCTCCTACAATGAGCAGTTCTTC
CASSLRGSSYNEQFF
>11|NA|NA|TRBV7-6|TRBJ2-2
TGTGCCAGCAGCTACACCGGGGAGCTGTTTTTT
CASSYTGELFF
>14|NA|NA|TRBV30|TRBJ2-7
TGTGCCTGGAGTGTAGGATGGGTATACTACGAGCAGTACTTC
CAWSVGWVYYEQYF
>16|few|NA|TRBV7-9|TRBJ2-5
TGTGCCAGCAGCTTGAAGGGCCGGCGACAGCAAGAGACCCAGTACTTC
CASSLKGRRQQETQYF
>15|NA|NA|TRBV11-2|TRBJ2-5
TGTGCCAGCAGCCCCCCCGGGCGGGGCCGGGAGACCCAGTACTTC
CASSPPGRGRETQYF
>13|NA|NA|TRBV4-1|TRBJ1-5
TGCGCCAGCAGCCTGCTTTTGGATCAGCCCCAGCATTTT
CASSLLLDQPQHF
>13|NA|NA|TRBV28|TRBJ2-2
TGTGCCAGCGGGGAGAGCGGAAGCGGGGAGCTGTTTTTT
CASGESGSGELFF
>14|NA|NA|TRBV11-1|TRBJ2-5
TGTGCCAGCAGCTTAGGGGGCGGCGTTGAGACCCAGTACTTC
CASSLGGGVETQYF
>14|NA|NA|TRBV4-3|TRBJ1-5
TGCGCCAGCAGCCAAGATAGGGGGGGAGTGCCCCAGCATTTT
CASSQDRGGVPQHF
>16|NA|TRBD1|TRBV6-6|TRBJ2-1
TGTGCCAGCAGTAATGGACAGGCCGCGGTTTACAATGAGCAGTTCTTC
CASSNGQAAVYNEQFF
>14|NA|NA|TRBV15|TRBJ1-2
TGTGCCACCAGCGGTCGACAGGATAGCTATGGCTACACCTTC
CATSGRQDSYGYTF
>16|NA|NA|TRBV28|TRBJ1-4
TGTGCCAGCAGTTTATACAGGACTGCAACTAATGAAAAACTGTTTTTT
CASSLYRTATNEKLFF
>15|NA|NA|TRBV13|TRBJ1-3
TGTGCCAGCAGCTTGTACCAAGACACTGGAAACACCATATATTTT
CASSLYQDTGNTIYF
>15|NA|NA|TRBV7-7|TRBJ2-5
TGTGCCAGCAGCTTAGACCCAGGGATTCAAGAGACCCAGTACTTC
CASSLDPGIQETQYF
>16|NA|TRBD1|TRBV28|TRBJ2-1
TGTGCCAGCAGTTTCCCGGGACAGGGGATCGACAATGAGCAGTTCTTC
CASSFPGQGIDNEQFF
>14|NA|TRBD1|TRBV10-3|TRBJ2-1
TGTGCCATCAGGACCGTGGACAGGTCCAATGAGCAGTTCTTC
CAIRTVDRSNEQFF
>13|NA|NA|TRBV6-5|TRBJ2-5
TGTGCCAGCAGTTACGGAGGTCAAGAGACCCAGTACTTC
CASSYGGQETQYF
>13|NA|NA|TRBV29-1|TRBJ1-2
TGCAGCGTTGAAACACAGGAGGTGGATGGCTACACCTTC
CSVETQEVDGYTF
>17|NA|NA|TRBV27|TRBJ2-1
TGTGCCACCAAATCCTGGGGAGTCCACCTCTCCTACAATGAGCAGTTCTTC
CATKSWGVHLSYNEQFF
>15|NA|NA|TRBV7-8|TRBJ2-1
TGTGCCAGCAGCCTTGACAGAAGCTCCTACAATGAGCAGTTCTTC
CASSLDRSSYNEQFF